These 18 T cell receptor beta chains share one sample of origin, sequenced in a study of T cell clonality in common variable immunodeficiency. TCRdb's copy holds only in-frame clones and misses some; the assay was immunoSEQ multiplex PCR. Observed in the sample are about 44,000 clones, none of them singletons. Sequencing was carried out using peripheral blood mononuclear cells. Receptor source: a person aged 18 to 69 in good health.

This clone was observed at least ten times. The CDR3 is cut off 3 residues early in the read; its end comes from the germline J gene. The chain is built from TRBV13 and TRBJ1-2; D may be TRBD1 (5 bases). CDR3 length equals 14 residues. Trimming took off 2 bases at V and 2 bases at J, with 9 bases between the two ends. Germline V gives CDR1 PRHDT, CDR2 FYEKMQ (reference sequence). The CDR3 sequence is CASSLSGGNYGYTF. The sequenced CDR3 bases are TGTGCCAGCAGCTTATCCGGGGGGAACTATGGC.

This clone was counted ten times or more. The DNA ends 3 residues before the CDR3 does, and the rest of the CDR3 is filled in from the germline J gene. The chain recombines TRBV5-4 with TRBJ1-5; D remains ambiguous. V lost 0 bases and J 7 bases, leaving 5 bases between the germline ends. This CDR3 contains 12 residues. Germline loops: CDR1 SGHNT, CDR2 YYREEE (reference sequence). Partial CDR3 DNA: TGTGCCAGCAGCTTGGACAGCCAGCCC. It yields the protein CASSLDSQP. The whole CDR3 protein is CASSLDSQPQHF. Using reference TRBV5-4 and TRBJ1-5 for the parts outside the CDR3, the full variable domain is ETGVTQSPTHLIKTRGQQVTLRCSSQSGHNTVSWYQQALGQGPQFIFQYYREEENGRGNFPPRFSGLQFPNYSSELNVNALELDDSALYLCASSLDSQPQHFGDGTRLSIL.

At least ten counts were recorded for this clone. Read data end 3 residues before the CDR3 end; the end is taken from the germline J gene. The chain has TRBV20-1 and TRBJ2-1; 10 bases line up with TRBD2. The V gene end was trimmed by 0 bases and the J gene end by 0 bases; junction bases not matched to a gene: 8. Germline V lookup: CDR1 DFQATT, CDR2 SNEGSKA (reference sequence). This CDR3 has 18 amino acids. CDR3 residues: CSARDLGSGGDSYNEQFF. CDR3 DNA (partial): TGCAGTGCTAGAGATCTTGGGAGCGGGGGGGACTCCTACAATGAG.

This clone was found many times. The read ends 3 residues before the CDR3 terminus; that terminus is restored from the germline J gene. The chain uses TRBV5-5 and TRBJ2-2, with 7 bases identical to TRBD1. The junction had 2 bases not matched to a gene; V was cut back by 0 bases and J by 3 bases. This CDR3 region has 15 residues. The germline V gene encodes CDR1 SGHKS and CDR2 YYEKEE (reference sequence). CDR3 sequence reads: CASSLEGADTGELFF. The part of the CDR3 DNA that was read is TGTGCCAGCAGCTTGGAGGGGGCCGACACCGGGGAG.

In its sample, this clone was seen many times. The read finishes 3 residues shy of the CDR3 end, and the germline J gene is used to complete it. The J gene is TRBJ2-1, the V gene TRBV6-1; D gene uncertain. V shed 2 bases and J shed 0 bases, with 11 bases lying between them. This CDR3 has 16 residues. CDR1 MNHNS and CDR2 SASEGT come from the germline V gene. The chain's CDR3 is CASSELAPSSYNEQFF. CDR3 DNA, as far as it was read: TGTGCCAGCAGTGAATTGGCTCCGAGCTCCTACAATGAG.

This clone was counted ten times or more. Sequencing ends 3 residues short of the CDR3 end; the germline J gene provides the rest. The chain uses TRBV7-8 and TRBJ1-2; unclear D gene. This CDR3 has 11 residues. Per the germline V gene, CDR1 is SGHVS and CDR2 is FQNEAQ. The CDR3 here is CASSLGAGYTF. The DNA read from the CDR3 is TGTGCCAGCAGCTTAGGGGCCGGC. Based on the CDR3 plus reference TRBV7-8 and TRBJ1-2, the full variable domain is GAGVSQSPRYKVAKRGQDVALRCDPISGHVSLFWYQQALGQGPEFLTYFQNEAQLDKSGLPSDRFFAERPEGSVSTLKIQRTQQEDSAVYLCASSLGAGYTFGSGTRLTVV.

In its sample, this clone was seen many times. The observed sequence ends 3 residues before the CDR3 terminus, with the missing tail filled in from the germline J gene. The chain uses TRBV30 and TRBJ1-1; 8 positions agree with TRBD1. The CDR3 covers 13 residues. V lost 4 bases, J lost 4 bases, and 5 bases stayed unmatched. Per the germline V gene, CDR1 is GTSNPN and CDR2 is SVGIG (reference sequence). Incomplete CDR3 DNA: TGTGCCTGGACGAGGACAGGGCTCACTGAA. Translation gives CAWTRTGLTE. The complete CDR3 protein is CAWTRTGLTEAFF.

This clone was picked up many times. The CDR3 here is CASSGALYSNQPQHF. The covered CDR3 bases are TGTGCCAGTAGCGGAGCGCTATATAGCAATCAGCCC. The V call is TRBV19, the J call TRBJ1-5; no firm D call. The sequence runs out 3 residues before the end of the CDR3; the remainder is reconstructed from the germline J gene. The CDR3 is 15 residues long. Trimming pared 6 bases from V and 0 bases from J, leaving 12 bases between. The germline V gene encodes CDR1 LNHDA and CDR2 SQIVND (reference sequence).

This clone has at least ten counts. The read is 3 residues too short to cover the CDR3 end, so that end is filled in from the germline J gene. The chain uses TRBV12-3 or TRBV12-4 and TRBJ2-7, with D perhaps TRBD1 (6 bases). The CDR3 is made up of 13 amino acids. V lost 9 bases to trimming and J lost 0 bases, with 12 bases between them. The sequenced part of the CDR3 DNA is TGTGCCAGTTCAAGGACAGACTCCTACGAG. Translated: CASSRTDSYE. In full, the CDR3 reads CASSRTDSYEQYF.

This clone has a count of ten or more. The missing CDR3 end, 3 residues past where the read stops, is filled in from the germline J gene. The gene calls are TRBV20-1 and TRBJ2-3, with 8 bases matching TRBD2. The CDR3 contains 15 residues. Losses at the gene ends were 5 bases for V and 5 bases for J; bases not matched to a gene: 12. Germline V lookup: CDR1 DFQATT, CDR2 SNEGSKA (reference sequence). The part of the CDR3 DNA that was read is TGCAGTGCTCGCAGAATAGCGGGATCAAAAGATACG. Translating gives CSARRIAGSKDT. From start to end, the CDR3 is CSARRIAGSKDTQYF.

This clone was seen repeatedly, ten times or more. The DNA read from the CDR3 is TGTGCCAGCTCACCATTCACGGGCCAACTAGCTACCAAAGGGGCC. It yields the protein CASSPFTGQLATKGA. The CDR3 in full is CASSPFTGQLATKGALHF. The chain employs TRBV18 and TRBJ1-6, with D possibly being TRBD1 (5 bases). The read terminates 3 residues ahead of where the CDR3 ends, so the germline J gene completes it. The germline V gene encodes CDR1 KGHSH and CDR2 LQKENI. There are 18 residues in the CDR3.

This clone came up many times. The CDR3 end falls 3 residues outside the read, so it is completed with the germline J gene. The rearrangement joins TRBV11-2 to TRBJ1-1; 8 positions agree with TRBD1. The length of the CDR3 is 14 residues. Germline values: CDR1 SGHAT, CDR2 FQNNGV. The CDR3 protein is CASSGRGLGPEAFF. The sequenced CDR3 bases are TGTGCCAGCAGCGGCAGGGGGCTAGGACCGGAA.

This clone has ten or more counts. The CDR3 extends 3 residues past the end of the read, so its final part is completed from the germline J gene. The rearrangement links TRBV20-1 to TRBJ2-7; D might be TRBD1 (6 bases). Germline V gene sequence: CDR1 DFQATT, CDR2 SNEGSKA (reference sequence). The CDR3 length is 11 residues. The V end lost 5 bases, the J end lost 2 bases, and 7 bases lay between the germline ends. Partial CDR3 DNA: TGCAGTGCTGGACAGACCTACGAG. As protein: CSAGQTYE. In full, the CDR3 reads CSAGQTYEQYF.

This clone was seen ten or more times. The CDR3 is cut off 3 residues early in the read; its end comes from the germline J gene. V usage is TRBV5-4 and J usage is TRBJ2-5; TRBD1 matches at 7 bases. CDR3 size: 15 residues. The germline V gene encodes CDR1 SGHNT and CDR2 YYREEE (reference sequence). The V segment lost 4 bases and the J segment 2 bases; nucleotides outside the gene matches: 8. This CDR3 is CASSEKQGRQETQYF. CDR3 DNA (partial): TGTGCCAGCAGCGAGAAACAGGGGCGGCAAGAGACC.

This clone was detected many times. Read coverage stops 3 residues before the CDR3 terminus; the germline J gene supplies the remainder. This chain uses TRBV7-6 with TRBJ1-4; D is perhaps TRBD1 (6 bases). The germline V gene encodes CDR1 SGHVS and CDR2 FNYEAQ. V lost 0 bases to trimming and J lost 7 bases, with 12 bases between them. The CDR3 runs 15 residues. This CDR3 reads CASSLATGAFEKLFF. The covered CDR3 bases are TGTGCCAGCAGCTTAGCGACAGGAGCTTTTGAAAAA.

Many counts were recorded for this clone. The sequenced part of the CDR3 DNA is TGTGCCAGCAGCCGCAGCGTGGCGGGCACTGAA. Translated, it gives CASSRSVAGTE. Given in full, the CDR3 is CASSRSVAGTEAFF. The rearrangement links TRBV7-3 to TRBJ1-1, with unresolved D. The sequence runs out 3 residues before the end of the CDR3; the remainder is reconstructed from the germline J gene. The V gene lost 5 bases and the J gene lost 4 bases, with 14 bases spanning the gap. In germline, CDR1 is SGHTA, CDR2 FQGTGA. The CDR3 length is 14 residues.

This clone was found many times. The read comes to an end 3 residues before the CDR3 does, leaving the germline J gene to fill in the end. J is TRBJ2-7 and V is TRBV30, with D perhaps TRBD1 (6 bases). The germline CDR1 and CDR2 sequences are GTSNPN and SVGIG (reference sequence). CDR3 length: 12 residues. V dropped 1 base and J dropped 3 bases, with 7 bases sitting between them. CDR3 bases read: TGTGCCTGGAGTGAACAGGGCTACGAG. Protein product: CAWSEQGYE. The whole CDR3 sequence is CAWSEQGYEQYF.

In this sample, this clone turned up many times. The CDR3 end falls 3 residues outside the read, so it is completed with the germline J gene. The chain links TRBV19 to TRBJ2-1; 9 bases fit TRBD2. The CDR3 loop spans 15 amino acids. CDR1 is LNHDA, CDR2 SQIVND, per germline (reference sequence). V lost 4 bases to trimming and J lost 3 bases; unmatched junction nucleotides: 4. The CDR3 bases that were read are TGTGCCAGTAGTACCCCTAGCGGGGTCTACAATGAG. It specifies CASSTPSGVYNE. The whole CDR3 reads CASSTPSGVYNEQFF. Full variable domain (rest looked up from reference TRBV19 and TRBJ2-1): DGGITQSPKYLFRKEGQNVTLSCEQNLNHDAMYWYRQDPGQGLRLIYYSQIVNDFQKGDIAEGYSVSREKKESFPLTVTSAQKNPTAFYLCASSTPSGVYNEQFFGPGTRLTVL.